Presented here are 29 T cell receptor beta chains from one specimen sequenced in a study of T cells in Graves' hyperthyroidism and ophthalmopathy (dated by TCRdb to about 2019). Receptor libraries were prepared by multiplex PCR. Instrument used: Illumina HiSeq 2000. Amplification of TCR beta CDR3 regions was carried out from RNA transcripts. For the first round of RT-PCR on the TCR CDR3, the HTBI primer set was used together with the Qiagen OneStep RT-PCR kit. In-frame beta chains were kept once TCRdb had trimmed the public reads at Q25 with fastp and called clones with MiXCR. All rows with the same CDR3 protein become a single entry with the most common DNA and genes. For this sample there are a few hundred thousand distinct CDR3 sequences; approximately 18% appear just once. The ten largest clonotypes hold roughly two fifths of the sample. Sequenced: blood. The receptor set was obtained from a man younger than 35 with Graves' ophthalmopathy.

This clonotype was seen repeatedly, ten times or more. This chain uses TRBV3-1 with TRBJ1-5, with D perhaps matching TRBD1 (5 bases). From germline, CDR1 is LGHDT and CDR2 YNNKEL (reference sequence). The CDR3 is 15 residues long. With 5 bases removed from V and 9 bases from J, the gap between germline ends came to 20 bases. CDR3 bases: TGTGCCAGCAGCTCTTCCGGGACCAGGGAATGGCCCCAGCATTTT. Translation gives CASSSSGTREWPQHF.

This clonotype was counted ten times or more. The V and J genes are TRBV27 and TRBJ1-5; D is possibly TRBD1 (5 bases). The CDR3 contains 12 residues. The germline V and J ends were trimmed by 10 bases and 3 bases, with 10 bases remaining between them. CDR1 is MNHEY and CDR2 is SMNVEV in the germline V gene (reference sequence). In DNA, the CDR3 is TGTGCCATCGGGACGAACAATCAGCCCCAGCATTTT. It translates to CAIGTNNQPQHF.

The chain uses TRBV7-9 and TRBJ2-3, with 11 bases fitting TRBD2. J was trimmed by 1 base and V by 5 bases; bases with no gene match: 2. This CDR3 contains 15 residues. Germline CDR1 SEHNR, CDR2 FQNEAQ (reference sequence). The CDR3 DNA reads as TGTGCCAGCAGCAAACTAGCGGGGGGCACAGATACGCAGTATTTT. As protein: CASSKLAGGTDTQYF. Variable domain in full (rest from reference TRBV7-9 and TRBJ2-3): DTGVSQNPRHKITKRGQNVTFRCDPISEHNRLYWYRQTLGQGPEFLTYFQNEAQLEKSRLLSDRFSAERPKGSFSTLEIQRTEQGDSAMYLCASSKLAGGTDTQYFGPGTRLTVL.

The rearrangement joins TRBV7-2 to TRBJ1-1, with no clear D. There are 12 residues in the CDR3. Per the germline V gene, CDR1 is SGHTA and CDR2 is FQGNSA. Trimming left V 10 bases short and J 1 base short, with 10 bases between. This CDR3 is CAIARGNTEAFF. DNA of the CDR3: TGTGCCATCGCCCGGGGGAACACTGAAGCTTTCTTT.

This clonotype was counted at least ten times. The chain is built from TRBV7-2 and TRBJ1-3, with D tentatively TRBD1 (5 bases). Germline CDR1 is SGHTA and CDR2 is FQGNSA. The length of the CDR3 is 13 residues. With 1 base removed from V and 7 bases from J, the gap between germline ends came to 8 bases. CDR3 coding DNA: TGTGCCAGCAGCTTAGGCCCAGGGAACACCATATATTTT. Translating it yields CASSLGPGNTIYF.

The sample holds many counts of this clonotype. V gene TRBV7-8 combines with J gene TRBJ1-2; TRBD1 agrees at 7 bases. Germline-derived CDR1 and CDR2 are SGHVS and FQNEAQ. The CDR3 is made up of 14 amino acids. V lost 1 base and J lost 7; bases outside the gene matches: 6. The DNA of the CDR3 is TGTGCCAGCAGCTTAGAAGGGGGCGGCGGTGGCTACACCTTC. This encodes CASSLEGGGGGYTF.

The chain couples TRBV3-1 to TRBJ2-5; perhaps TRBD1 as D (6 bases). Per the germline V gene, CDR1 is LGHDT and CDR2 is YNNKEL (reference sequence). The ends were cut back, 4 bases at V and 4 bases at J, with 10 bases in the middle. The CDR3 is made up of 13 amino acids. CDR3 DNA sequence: TGTGCCAGCAGCCTCAGGGGCACAGAGACCCAGTACTTC. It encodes CASSLRGTETQYF.

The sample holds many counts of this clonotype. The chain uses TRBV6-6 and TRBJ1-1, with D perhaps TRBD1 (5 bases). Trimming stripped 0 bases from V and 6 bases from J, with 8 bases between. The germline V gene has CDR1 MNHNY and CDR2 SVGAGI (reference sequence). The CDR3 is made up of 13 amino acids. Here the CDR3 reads CASSYSLGAEAFF. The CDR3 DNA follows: TGTGCCAGCAGTTACTCTCTGGGGGCTGAAGCTTTCTTT.

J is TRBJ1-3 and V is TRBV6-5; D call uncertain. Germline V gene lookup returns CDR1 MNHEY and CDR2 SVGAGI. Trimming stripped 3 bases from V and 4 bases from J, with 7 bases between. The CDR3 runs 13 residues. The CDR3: CASSYEGGNTIYF. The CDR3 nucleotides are TGTGCCAGCAGTTATGAGGGAGGAAACACCATATATTTT.

DNA for the CDR3: TGCGCCAGCAGCCAAGGGAAGGGAGGTAGCAATCAGCCCCAGCATTTT. It yields the protein CASSQGKGGSNQPQHF. The chain joins TRBV4-1 to TRBJ1-5; D not resolved. Germline V CDR1 and CDR2: MGHRA, YSYEKL. This CDR3 is 16 amino acids long. The V end lost 1 base, the J end lost 0 bases, and 10 bases lay between the germline ends.

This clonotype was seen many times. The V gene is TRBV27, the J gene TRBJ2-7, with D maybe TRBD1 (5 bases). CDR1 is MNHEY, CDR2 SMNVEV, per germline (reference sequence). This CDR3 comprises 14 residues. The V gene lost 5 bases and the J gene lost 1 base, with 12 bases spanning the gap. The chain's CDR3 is CASSTRQSSYEQYF. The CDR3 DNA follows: TGTGCCAGCAGTACCCGACAGTCGTCCTACGAGCAGTACTTC.

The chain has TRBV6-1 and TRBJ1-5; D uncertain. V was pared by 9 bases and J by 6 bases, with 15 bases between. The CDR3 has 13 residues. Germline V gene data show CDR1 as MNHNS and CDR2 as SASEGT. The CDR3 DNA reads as TGTGCCAGTCGAGGAGTCCCCAGTCAGCCCCAGCATTTT. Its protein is CASRGVPSQPQHF.

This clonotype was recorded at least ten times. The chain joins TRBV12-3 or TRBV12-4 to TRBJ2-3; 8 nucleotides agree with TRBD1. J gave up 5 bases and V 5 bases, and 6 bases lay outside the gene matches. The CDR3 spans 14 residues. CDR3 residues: CASSLGQVGDTQYF. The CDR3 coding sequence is TGTGCCAGCAGTCTGGGACAGGTGGGAGATACGCAGTATTTT.

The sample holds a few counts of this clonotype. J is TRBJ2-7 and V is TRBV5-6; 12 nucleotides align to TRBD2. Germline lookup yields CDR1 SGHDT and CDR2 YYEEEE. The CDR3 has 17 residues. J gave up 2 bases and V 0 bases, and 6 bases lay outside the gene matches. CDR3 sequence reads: CASSLALAGGLAYEQYF. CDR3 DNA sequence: TGTGCCAGCAGCTTGGCACTAGCGGGGGGCCTAGCCTACGAGCAGTACTTC.

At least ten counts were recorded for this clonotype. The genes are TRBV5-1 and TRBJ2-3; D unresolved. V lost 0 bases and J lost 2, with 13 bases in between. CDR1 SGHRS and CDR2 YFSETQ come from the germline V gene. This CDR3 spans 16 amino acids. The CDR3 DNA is TGCGCCAGCAGCTTGGCCTTGGACGGATCCACAGATACGCAGTATTTT. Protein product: CASSLALDGSTDTQYF.

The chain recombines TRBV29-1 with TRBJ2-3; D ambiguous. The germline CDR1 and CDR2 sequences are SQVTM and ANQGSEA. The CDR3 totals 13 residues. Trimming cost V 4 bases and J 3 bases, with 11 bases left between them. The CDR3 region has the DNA TGCAGCGTTGGGGCGAGGAATACAGATACGCAGTATTTT. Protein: CSVGARNTDTQYF.

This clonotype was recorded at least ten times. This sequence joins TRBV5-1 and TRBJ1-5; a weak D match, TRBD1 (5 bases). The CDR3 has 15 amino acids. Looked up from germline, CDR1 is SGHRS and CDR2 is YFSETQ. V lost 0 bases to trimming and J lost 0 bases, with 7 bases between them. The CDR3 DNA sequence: TGCGCCAGCAGCTTGGTAGGGGATAGCAATCAGCCCCAGCATTTT. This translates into CASSLVGDSNQPQHF.

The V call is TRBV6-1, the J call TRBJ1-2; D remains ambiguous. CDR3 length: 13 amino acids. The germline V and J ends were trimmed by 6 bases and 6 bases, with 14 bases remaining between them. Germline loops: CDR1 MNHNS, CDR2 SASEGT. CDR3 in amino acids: CASRDPVDHGYTF. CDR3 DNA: TGTGCCAGCAGAGACCCGGTAGACCATGGCTACACCTTC.

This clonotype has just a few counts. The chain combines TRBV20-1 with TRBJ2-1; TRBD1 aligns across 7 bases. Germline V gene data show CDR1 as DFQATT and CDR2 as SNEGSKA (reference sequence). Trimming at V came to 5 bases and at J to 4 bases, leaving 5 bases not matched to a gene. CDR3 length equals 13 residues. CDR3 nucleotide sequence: TGCAGTGCTCTGGGACAGAAATACAATGAGCAGTTCTTC. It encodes CSALGQKYNEQFF.

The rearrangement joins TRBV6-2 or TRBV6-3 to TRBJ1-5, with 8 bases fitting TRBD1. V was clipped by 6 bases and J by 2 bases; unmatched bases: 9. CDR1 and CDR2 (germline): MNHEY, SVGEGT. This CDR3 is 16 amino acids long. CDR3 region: CASRRTGGGGNQPQHF. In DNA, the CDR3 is TGTGCCAGCAGACGAACAGGGGGGGGGGGCAATCAGCCCCAGCATTTT.

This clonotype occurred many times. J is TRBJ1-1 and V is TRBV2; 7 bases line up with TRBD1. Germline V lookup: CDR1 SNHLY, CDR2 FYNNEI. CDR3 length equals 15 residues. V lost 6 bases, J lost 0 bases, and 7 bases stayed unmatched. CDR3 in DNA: TGTGCCAGCAGGTGGGACAGAACTCTGAACACTGAAGCTTTCTTT. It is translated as CASRWDRTLNTEAFF.

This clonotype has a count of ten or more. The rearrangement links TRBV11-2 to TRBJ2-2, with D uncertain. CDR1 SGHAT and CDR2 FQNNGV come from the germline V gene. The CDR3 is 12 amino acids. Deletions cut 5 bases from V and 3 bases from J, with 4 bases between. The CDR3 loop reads CASSNHTGELFF. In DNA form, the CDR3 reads TGTGCCAGCAGCAACCACACCGGGGAGCTGTTTTTT.

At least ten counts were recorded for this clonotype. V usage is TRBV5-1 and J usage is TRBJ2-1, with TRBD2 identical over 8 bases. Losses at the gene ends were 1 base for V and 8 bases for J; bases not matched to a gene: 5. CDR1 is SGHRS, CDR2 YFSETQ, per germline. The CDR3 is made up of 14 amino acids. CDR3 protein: CASSLRAGGDEQFF. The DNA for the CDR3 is TGCGCCAGCAGCTTGAGGGCGGGGGGCGATGAGCAGTTCTTC.

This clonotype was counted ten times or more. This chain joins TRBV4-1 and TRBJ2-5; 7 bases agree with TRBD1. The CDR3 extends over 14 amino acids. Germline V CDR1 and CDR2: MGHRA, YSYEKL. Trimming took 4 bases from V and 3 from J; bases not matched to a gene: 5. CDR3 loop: CASSPPGQKETQYF. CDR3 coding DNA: TGCGCCAGCAGCCCTCCGGGACAGAAAGAGACCCAGTACTTC.

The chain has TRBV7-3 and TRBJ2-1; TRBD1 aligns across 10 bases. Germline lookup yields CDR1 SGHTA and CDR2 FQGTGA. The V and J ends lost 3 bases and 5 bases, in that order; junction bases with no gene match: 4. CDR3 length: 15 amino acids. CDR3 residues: CASSFGQGGHNEQFF. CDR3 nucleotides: TGTGCCAGCAGCTTCGGACAGGGGGGTCACAATGAGCAGTTCTTC.

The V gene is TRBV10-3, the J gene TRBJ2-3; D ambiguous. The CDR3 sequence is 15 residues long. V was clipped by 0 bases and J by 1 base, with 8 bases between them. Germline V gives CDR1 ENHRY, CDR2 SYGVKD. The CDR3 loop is CAISESIVGTDTQYF. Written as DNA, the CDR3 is TGTGCCATCAGTGAGTCTATAGTGGGCACAGATACGCAGTATTTT.

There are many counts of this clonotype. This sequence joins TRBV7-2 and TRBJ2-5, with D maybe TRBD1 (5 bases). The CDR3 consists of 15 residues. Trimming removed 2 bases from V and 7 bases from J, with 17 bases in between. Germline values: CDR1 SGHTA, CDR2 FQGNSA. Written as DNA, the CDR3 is TGTGCCAGCAGCTTAACCCGATCCCCGCAGGGGACCCAGTACTTC. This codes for CASSLTRSPQGTQYF.

The CDR3 region has the DNA TGCGCCAGCAGCTTGGAACAGGGTACATACGAGCAGTACTTC. Amino acids: CASSLEQGTYEQYF. This chain joins TRBV5-1 and TRBJ2-7, with a weak D call TRBD1 (6 bases). Trimming left V 0 bases short and J 4 bases short, with 11 bases between. This CDR3 has 14 amino acids. The V gene's germline CDR1 is SGHRS and CDR2 YFSETQ.

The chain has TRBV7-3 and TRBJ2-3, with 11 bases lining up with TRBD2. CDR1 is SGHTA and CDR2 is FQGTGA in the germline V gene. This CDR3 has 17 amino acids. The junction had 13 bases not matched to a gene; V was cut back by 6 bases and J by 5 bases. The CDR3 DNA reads TGTGCCAGCAGTCGGGACTCTAGCGGGGGGTATGGAGATACGCAGTATTTT. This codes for CASSRDSSGGYGDTQYF.